This TCR beta chain was profiled in a study of CD8+ T cells in alopecia areata. Sequencing templates came from extracted RNA that was reverse transcribed into cDNA. The table came from immunoSEQ multiplex PCR; TCRdb's copy has only in-frame clones and leaves some out. The sample carries around 140,000 clones, around 50% recorded once. Trimming removed 3 bases from V and 7 bases from J, with 12 bases in between. The CDR3 consists of 12 residues. CDR1 is GTSNPN and CDR2 is SVGIG in the germline V gene (reference sequence). Treatment defined: oral pan-JAK inhibitor, 5-10 mg twice daily. The receptor was isolated from a human donor with alopecia areata. The gene calls are TRBV30 and TRBJ2-5; D is unresolved. The material was CD8+ T cells sorted from blood, obtained at week 4, from a patient treated with tofacitinib. CDR3 sequence (DNA): TGTGCCTGGAGCTTCGGCAGAAGGACCCAGTACTTC. Protein: CAWSFGRRTQYF.